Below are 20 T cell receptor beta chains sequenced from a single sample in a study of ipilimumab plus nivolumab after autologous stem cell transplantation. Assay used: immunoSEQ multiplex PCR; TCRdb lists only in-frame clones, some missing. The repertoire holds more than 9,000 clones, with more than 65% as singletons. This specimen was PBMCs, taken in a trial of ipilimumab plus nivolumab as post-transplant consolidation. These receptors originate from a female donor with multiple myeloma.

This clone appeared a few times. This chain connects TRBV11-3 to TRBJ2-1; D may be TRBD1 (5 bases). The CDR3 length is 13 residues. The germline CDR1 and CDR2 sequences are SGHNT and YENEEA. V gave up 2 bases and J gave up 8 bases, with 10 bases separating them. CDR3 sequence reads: CASSLKMGHEQFF. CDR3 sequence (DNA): TGTGCCAGCAGCTTAAAAATGGGGCATGAGCAGTTCTTC.

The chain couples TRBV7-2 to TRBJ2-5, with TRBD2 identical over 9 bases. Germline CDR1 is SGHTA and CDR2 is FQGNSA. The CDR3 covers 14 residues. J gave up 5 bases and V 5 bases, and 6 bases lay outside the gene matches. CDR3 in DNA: TGTGCCAGCAGCGGGGTAGCGGGAGACGAGACCCAGTACTTC. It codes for CASSGVAGDETQYF.

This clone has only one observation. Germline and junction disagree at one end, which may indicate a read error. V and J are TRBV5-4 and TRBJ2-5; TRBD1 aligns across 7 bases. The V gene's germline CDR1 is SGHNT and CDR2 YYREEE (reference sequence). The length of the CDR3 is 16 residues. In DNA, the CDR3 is TGCGCCAGCAGCCACCGTTACCAGGGGGACGGAGAGACCCAGTACTTC. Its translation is CASSHRYQGDGETQYF.

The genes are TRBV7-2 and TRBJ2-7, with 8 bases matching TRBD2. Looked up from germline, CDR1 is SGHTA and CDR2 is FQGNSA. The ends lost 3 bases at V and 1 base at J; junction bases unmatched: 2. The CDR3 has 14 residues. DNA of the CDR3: TGTGCCAGCAGCTTCGGGGGGGGATCCTACGAGCAGTACTTC. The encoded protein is CASSFGGGSYEQYF.

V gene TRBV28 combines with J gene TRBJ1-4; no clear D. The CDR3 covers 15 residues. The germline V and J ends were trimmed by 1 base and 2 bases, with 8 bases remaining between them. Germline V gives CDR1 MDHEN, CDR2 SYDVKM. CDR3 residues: CASSLLRGTNEKLFF. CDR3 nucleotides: TGTGCCAGCAGTTTATTGAGAGGCACTAATGAAAAACTGTTTTTT.

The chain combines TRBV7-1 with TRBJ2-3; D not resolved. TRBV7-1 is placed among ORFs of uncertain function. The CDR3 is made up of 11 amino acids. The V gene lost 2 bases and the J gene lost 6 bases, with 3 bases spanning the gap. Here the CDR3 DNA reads TGTGCCAGCAGCTCATCTGATACGCAGTATTTT. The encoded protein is CASSSSDTQYF.

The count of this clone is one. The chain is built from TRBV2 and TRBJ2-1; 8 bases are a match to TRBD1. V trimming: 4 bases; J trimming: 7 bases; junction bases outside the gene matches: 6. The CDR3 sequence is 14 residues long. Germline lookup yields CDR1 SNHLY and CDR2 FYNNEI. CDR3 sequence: CASSGRTGQNEQFF. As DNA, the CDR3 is TGTGCCAGCAGTGGGAGGACAGGGCAAAATGAGCAGTTCTTC.

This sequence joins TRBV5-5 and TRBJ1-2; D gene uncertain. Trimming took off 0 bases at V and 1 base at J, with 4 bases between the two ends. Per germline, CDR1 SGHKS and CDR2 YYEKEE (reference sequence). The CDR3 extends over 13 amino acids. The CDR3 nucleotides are TGTGCCAGCAGCTTGGCATTTAACTATGGCTACACCTTC. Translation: CASSLAFNYGYTF.

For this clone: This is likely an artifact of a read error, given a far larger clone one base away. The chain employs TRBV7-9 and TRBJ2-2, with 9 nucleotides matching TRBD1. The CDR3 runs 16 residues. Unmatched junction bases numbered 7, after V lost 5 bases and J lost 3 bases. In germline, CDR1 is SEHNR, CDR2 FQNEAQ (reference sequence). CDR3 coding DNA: TGTGCCAGCAGCGGGAAGAGGACAGGGGACACCGGGGAGCTGTTTTTT. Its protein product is CASSGKRTGDTGELFF.

CDR3 coding DNA: TGTGCCTGGAGGGAGACGGCCGCCAGGGGCGGCAATGAGCAGTTCTTC. Amino acid sequence: CAWRETAARGGNEQFF. The rearrangement links TRBV30 to TRBJ2-1; perhaps TRBD1 as D (6 bases). Germline loops: CDR1 GTSNPN, CDR2 SVGIG (reference sequence). The CDR3 sequence is 16 residues long. V was pared by 3 bases and J by 6 bases, with 21 bases between.

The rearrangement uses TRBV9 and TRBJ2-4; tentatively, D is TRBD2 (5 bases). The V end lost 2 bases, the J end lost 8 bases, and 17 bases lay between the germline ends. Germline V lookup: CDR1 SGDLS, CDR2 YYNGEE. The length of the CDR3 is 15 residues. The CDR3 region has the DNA TGTGCCAGCAGCGTCGAGGGCGGTGAGTACGACATTCAGTACTTC. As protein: CASSVEGGEYDIQYF.

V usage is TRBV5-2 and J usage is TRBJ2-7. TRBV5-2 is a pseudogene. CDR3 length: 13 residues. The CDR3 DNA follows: TGTGCCAGCAGCTTGGCCTCGGAAAACGAGCAGTACTTC. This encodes CASSLASENEQYF.

CDR3 amino acids: CASSLSNRGQAGEKLFF. The CDR3 DNA reads as TGTGCCAGCAGCCTATCAAATCGGGGACAGGCGGGTGAAAAACTGTTTTTT. This sequence joins TRBV5-4 and TRBJ1-4, with 8 bases aligning to TRBD1. CDR1 is SGHNT and CDR2 is YYREEE in the germline V gene (reference sequence). The trim removed 4 bases at V and 7 bases at J, leaving 15 bases unmatched. The CDR3 covers 17 residues. The variable domain in full, with the rest retrieved from reference TRBV5-4 and TRBJ1-4, is ETGVTQSPTHLIKTRGQQVTLRCSSQSGHNTVSWYQQALGQGPQFIFQYYREEENGRGNFPPRFSGLQFPNYSSELNVNALELDDSALYLCASSLSNRGQAGEKLFFGSGTQLSVL.

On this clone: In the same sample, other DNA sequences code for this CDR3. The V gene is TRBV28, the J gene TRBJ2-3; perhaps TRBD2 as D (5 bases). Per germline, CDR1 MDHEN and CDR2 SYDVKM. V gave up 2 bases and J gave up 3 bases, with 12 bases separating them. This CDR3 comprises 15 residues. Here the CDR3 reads CASSLPSGLTDTQYF. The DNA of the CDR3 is TGTGCCAGCAGTTTACCATCCGGACTGACAGATACGCAGTATTTT. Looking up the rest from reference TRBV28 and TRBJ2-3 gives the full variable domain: DVKVTQSSRYLVKRTGEKVFLECVQDMDHENMFWYRQDPGLGLRLIYFSYDVKMKEKGDIPEGYSVSREKKERFSLILESASTNQTSMYLCASSLPSGLTDTQYFGPGTRLTVL.

As DNA, the CDR3 is TGTGCCAGCAGCGTAGGGGGACTTGCTAATGAAAAACTGTTTTTT. It translates to CASSVGGLANEKLFF. This rearrangement joins TRBV9 to TRBJ1-4; tentatively, D is TRBD1 (5 bases). V gave up 0 bases and J gave up 3 bases, with 9 bases separating them. This CDR3 region has 15 residues. The germline V gene has CDR1 SGDLS and CDR2 YYNGEE.

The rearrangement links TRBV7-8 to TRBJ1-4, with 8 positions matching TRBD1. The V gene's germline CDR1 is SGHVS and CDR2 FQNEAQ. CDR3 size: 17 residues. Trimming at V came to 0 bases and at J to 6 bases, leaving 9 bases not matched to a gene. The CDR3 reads CASSLARQGLGDEKLFF. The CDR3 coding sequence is TGTGCCAGCAGCTTAGCCCGACAGGGGCTTGGGGATGAAAAACTGTTTTTT.

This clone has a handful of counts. CDR3: CASSSWGRDSTYEQYF. CDR3 in DNA: TGCGCCAGCAGCTCCTGGGGCCGGGACAGTACCTACGAGCAGTACTTC. The chain has TRBV5-1 and TRBJ2-7; 7 positions agree with TRBD1. Trimming cost V 3 bases and J 2 bases; bases outside gene matches: 11. Germline loops: CDR1 SGHRS, CDR2 YFSETQ. The CDR3 loop spans 16 amino acids.

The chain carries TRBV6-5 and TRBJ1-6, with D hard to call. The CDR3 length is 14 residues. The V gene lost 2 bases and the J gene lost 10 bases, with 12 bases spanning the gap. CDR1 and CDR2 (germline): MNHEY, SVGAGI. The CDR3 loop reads CASSYGGVESPLHF. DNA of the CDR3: TGTGCCAGCAGTTACGGAGGAGTAGAATCACCCCTCCACTTT.

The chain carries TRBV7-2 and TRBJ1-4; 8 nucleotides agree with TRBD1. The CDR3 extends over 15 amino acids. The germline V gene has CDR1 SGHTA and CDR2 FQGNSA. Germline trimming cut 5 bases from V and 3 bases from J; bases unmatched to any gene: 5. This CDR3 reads CASSRGTGSNEKLFF. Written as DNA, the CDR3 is TGTGCCAGCAGCCGAGGGACAGGTTCTAATGAAAAACTGTTTTTT. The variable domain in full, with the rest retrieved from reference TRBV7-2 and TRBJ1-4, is GAGVSQSPSNKVTEKGKDVELRCDPISGHTALYWYRQSLGQGLEFLIYFQGNSAPDKSGLPSDRFSAERTGGSVSTLTIQRTQQEDSAVYLCASSRGTGSNEKLFFGSGTQLSVL.

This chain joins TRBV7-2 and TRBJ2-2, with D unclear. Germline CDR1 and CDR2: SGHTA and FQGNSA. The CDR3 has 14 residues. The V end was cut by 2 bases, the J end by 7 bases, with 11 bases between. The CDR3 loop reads CASSLSRIGGELFF. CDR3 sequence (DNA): TGTGCCAGCAGCTTAAGTAGGATTGGCGGGGAGCTGTTTTTT.